These 18 T cell receptor beta chains share one sample of origin, sequenced in a study of CD8+ T cells in alopecia areata. Extraction of RNA preceded its reverse transcription into cDNA, which served as the sequencing template. TCRdb keeps only in-frame clones here, not all; method: immunoSEQ multiplex PCR. The sample consists of fewer than 150,000 clones, less than 45% of them appearing once. Sequencing input: CD4+ T cells sorted from blood. These receptors were collected from a human donor with alopecia areata.

The chain uses TRBV7-8 and TRBJ2-7; maybe TRBD2 (6 bases). From germline, CDR1 is SGHVS and CDR2 FQNEAQ. The CDR3 totals 16 residues. The V and J ends lost 4 bases and 6 bases respectively, with 22 bases between them. The CDR3 DNA reads as TGTGCCAGCAGCTCGGCCGGGACTTTGCTTACTTTCGAGCAGTACTTC. Encoded protein: CASSSAGTLLTFEQYF.

The rearrangement joins TRBV18 to TRBJ2-3; D is uncertain. The V gene lost 5 bases and the J gene lost 2 bases, with 11 bases spanning the gap. CDR1 KGHSH and CDR2 LQKENI come from the germline V gene. This CDR3 is built from 14 residues. The CDR3 loop reads CASSGLDLTDTQYF. The CDR3 DNA sequence: TGTGCCAGCTCAGGTTTGGACCTCACAGATACGCAGTATTTT.

The J gene is TRBJ1-2, the V gene TRBV9; 10 bases map to TRBD1. V shed 4 bases and J 4 bases; nucleotides not matched to a gene: 7. The V gene's germline CDR1 is SGDLS and CDR2 YYNGEE. The CDR3 loop spans 15 amino acids. The CDR3 reads CASSNRDRGGYGYTF. As DNA, the CDR3 is TGTGCCAGCAGCAACCGGGACAGGGGAGGCTATGGCTACACCTTC. Variable domain in full (rest from reference TRBV9 and TRBJ1-2): DSGVTQTPKHLITATGQRVTLRCSPRSGDLSVYWYQQSLDQGLQFLIQYYNGEERAKGNILERFSAQQFPDLHSELNLSSLELGDSALYFCASSNRDRGGYGYTFGSGTRLTVV.

This chain connects TRBV2 to TRBJ2-5; D perhaps matches TRBD1 (6 bases). Germline CDR1 SNHLY, CDR2 FYNNEI. The CDR3 has 12 amino acids. Trimming stripped 8 bases from V and 5 bases from J, with 12 bases between. The CDR3 nucleotides are TGTGCCAGCCTACAGGGATTTGAGACCCAGTACTTC. It translates to CASLQGFETQYF.

This clone was observed a few times. The chain links TRBV29-1 to TRBJ2-1, with 10 bases matching TRBD1. Germline V gene sequence: CDR1 SQVTM, CDR2 ANQGSEA. Losses at the gene ends were 1 base for V and 2 bases for J; bases not matched to a gene: 2. The length of the CDR3 is 15 residues. The CDR3 is CSVEGGTGAYNEQFF. CDR3 DNA sequence: TGCAGCGTTGAAGGAGGGACAGGGGCCTACAATGAGCAGTTCTTC.

This chain connects TRBV29-1 to TRBJ2-3; D is perhaps TRBD1 or TRBD2 (6 bases each). The CDR3 is made up of 14 amino acids. CDR1 is SQVTM and CDR2 is ANQGSEA in the germline V gene. V lost 5 bases, J lost 3 bases, and 15 bases lay in between. CDR3 in amino acids: CSVPGGGWTDTQYF. DNA of the CDR3: TGCAGCGTTCCCGGAGGGGGTTGGACAGATACGCAGTATTTT.

This clone was picked up a small number of times. This chain connects TRBV7-2 to TRBJ1-6; D not certain. The CDR3 runs 12 residues. In germline, CDR1 is SGHTA, CDR2 FQGNSA. V lost 4 bases, J lost 4 bases, and 2 bases lay in between. The CDR3 DNA reads TGTGCCAGCAGCTATTATAATTCACCCCTCCACTTT. Translating it yields CASSYYNSPLHF.

Worth noting for this clone: This specimen includes other DNA sequences encoding the same CDR3. V and J are TRBV5-1 and TRBJ2-7; TRBD1 aligns across 8 bases. J was trimmed by 7 bases and V by 3 bases; bases with no gene match: 3. The CDR3 extends over 12 amino acids. Germline CDR1 is SGHRS and CDR2 is YFSETQ. The DNA of the CDR3 is TGCGCCAGCAGCTCGACAGGGGAGGAGCAGTACTTC. Residues: CASSSTGEEQYF.

This clone turned up a few times. The chain is built from TRBV29-1 and TRBJ2-2; TRBD2 matches 7 bases. V was clipped by 4 bases and J by 1 base; unmatched bases: 9. CDR3 length equals 16 residues. Germline V lookup: CDR1 SQVTM, CDR2 ANQGSEA. The chain's CDR3 is CSVAGGSALNTGELFF. DNA of the CDR3: TGCAGCGTTGCCGGGGGGAGCGCTCTGAACACCGGGGAGCTGTTTTTT.

This clone was counted only a few times. The chain has TRBV5-1 and TRBJ2-7; 7 bases align to TRBD1. J was trimmed by 3 bases and V by 4 bases; bases with no gene match: 10. The CDR3 has 15 residues. Germline CDR1 SGHRS, CDR2 YFSETQ. The CDR3 loop is CASSPRTGDHYEQYF. CDR3 in DNA: TGCGCCAGCAGCCCCCGGACAGGAGACCACTACGAGCAGTACTTC.

This chain joins TRBV6-5 and TRBJ1-5; weak D call: TRBD1 (6 bases). Trimming removed 8 bases from V and 8 bases from J, with 16 bases in between. Germline V gene lookup returns CDR1 MNHEY and CDR2 SVGAGI. The CDR3 sequence is 13 residues long. In DNA, the CDR3 is TGTGCCAGCGCTTACAGGGATGGAGAGCCCCAGCATTTT. Encoded protein: CASAYRDGEPQHF.

The V and J genes are TRBV4-3 and TRBJ2-3, with no clear D. Germline V gene data show CDR1 as LGHNA and CDR2 as YSLEER. Trimming took 0 bases from V and 2 from J, leaving 12 bases between them. This CDR3 has 16 amino acids. The chain's CDR3 is CASSQDVLDNTDTQYF. The CDR3 region has the DNA TGCGCCAGCAGCCAAGATGTGTTAGACAACACAGATACGCAGTATTTT.

The gene calls are TRBV2 and TRBJ2-3, with 14 positions matching TRBD2. The CDR3 runs 17 residues. The germline V gene has CDR1 SNHLY and CDR2 FYNNEI. V gave up 9 bases and J gave up 1 base; unmatched junction bases: 9. The chain's CDR3 is CARTSGGAGVGTDTQYF. CDR3 nucleotides: TGTGCCAGGACTAGCGGGGGGGCGGGAGTTGGCACAGATACGCAGTATTTT.

The sample holds one count of this clone. This sequence joins TRBV5-4 and TRBJ2-3, with a weak D call TRBD2 (5 bases). CDR1 and CDR2 from the germline V gene are SGHNT and YYREEE (reference sequence). The CDR3 totals 14 residues. V was shortened by 4 bases and J by 5 bases, with 14 bases between the two germline ends. CDR3 in DNA: TGTGCCAGCAGCCTCCTAGCTAACGGAGATACGCAGTATTTT. Translating it yields CASSLLANGDTQYF. Supplemented by reference TRBV5-4 and TRBJ2-3, the full variable domain reads ETGVTQSPTHLIKTRGQQVTLRCSSQSGHNTVSWYQQALGQGPQFIFQYYREEENGRGNFPPRFSGLQFPNYSSELNVNALELDDSALYLCASSLLANGDTQYFGPGTRLTVL.

This clone came up a few times. The chain couples TRBV28 to TRBJ2-1; TRBD1 is a possible D gene (5 bases). In germline, CDR1 is MDHEN, CDR2 SYDVKM. This CDR3 contains 12 residues. V was clipped by 6 bases and J by 4 bases, with 7 bases between them. CDR3 in DNA: TGTGCCAGCAGGACAGAATACAATGAGCAGTTCTTC. It specifies CASRTEYNEQFF.

The V call is TRBV7-2, the J call TRBJ2-3; D perhaps matches TRBD2 (5 bases). The V and J ends lost 5 bases and 5 bases respectively, with 11 bases between them. Germline CDR1 and CDR2: SGHTA and FQGNSA. The CDR3 runs 13 residues. The CDR3 nucleotides are TGTGCCAGCAGCCTCTCGGGGTTAGATACGCAGTATTTT. The encoded protein is CASSLSGLDTQYF.

The J gene is TRBJ2-1, the V gene TRBV27; perhaps D is TRBD1 or TRBD2 (5 bases each). The V gene's germline CDR1 is MNHEY and CDR2 SMNVEV (reference sequence). This CDR3 has 8 amino acids. The CDR3 reads CVGEEQFF. Written as DNA, the CDR3 is TGTGTAGGGGAGGAGCAGTTCTTC.

This rearrangement joins TRBV5-1 to TRBJ1-1; 8 bases are a match to TRBD1. Unmatched junction bases numbered 2, after V lost 3 bases and J lost 1 base. The CDR3 loop spans 14 amino acids. CDR1 SGHRS and CDR2 YFSETQ come from the germline V gene. CDR3: CASSSGQENTEAFF. DNA of the CDR3: TGCGCCAGCAGCTCGGGACAGGAGAACACTGAAGCTTTCTTT.